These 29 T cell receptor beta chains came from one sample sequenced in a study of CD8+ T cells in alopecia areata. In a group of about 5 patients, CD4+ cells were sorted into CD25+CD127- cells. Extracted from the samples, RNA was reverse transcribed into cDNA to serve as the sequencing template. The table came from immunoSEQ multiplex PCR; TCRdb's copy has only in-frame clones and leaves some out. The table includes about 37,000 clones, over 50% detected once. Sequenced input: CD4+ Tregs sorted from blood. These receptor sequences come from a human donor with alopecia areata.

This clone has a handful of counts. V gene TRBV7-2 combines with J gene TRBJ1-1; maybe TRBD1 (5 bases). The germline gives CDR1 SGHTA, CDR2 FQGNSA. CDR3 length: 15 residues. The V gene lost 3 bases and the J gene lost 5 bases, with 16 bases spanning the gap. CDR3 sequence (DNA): TGTGCCAGCAGCTTGATAGGGCGGGGGTTAACTGAAGCTTTCTTT. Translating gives CASSLIGRGLTEAFF. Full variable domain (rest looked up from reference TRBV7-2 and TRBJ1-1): GAGVSQSPSNKVTEKGKDVELRCDPISGHTALYWYRQSLGQGLEFLIYFQGNSAPDKSGLPSDRFSAERTGGSVSTLTIQRTQQEDSAVYLCASSLIGRGLTEAFFGQGTRLTVV.

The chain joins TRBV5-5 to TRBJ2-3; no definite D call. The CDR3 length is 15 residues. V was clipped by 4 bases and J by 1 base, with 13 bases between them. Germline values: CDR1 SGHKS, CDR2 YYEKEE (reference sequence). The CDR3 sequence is CASSMGPWGTDTQYF. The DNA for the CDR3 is TGTGCCAGCAGCATGGGCCCCTGGGGCACAGATACGCAGTATTTT.

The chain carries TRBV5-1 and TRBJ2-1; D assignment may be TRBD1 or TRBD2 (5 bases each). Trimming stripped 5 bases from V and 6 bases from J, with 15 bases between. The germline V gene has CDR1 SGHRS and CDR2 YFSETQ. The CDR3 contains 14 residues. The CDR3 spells CASRDPGPRNEQFF. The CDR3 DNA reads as TGCGCCAGCAGAGATCCGGGACCCCGCAATGAGCAGTTCTTC.

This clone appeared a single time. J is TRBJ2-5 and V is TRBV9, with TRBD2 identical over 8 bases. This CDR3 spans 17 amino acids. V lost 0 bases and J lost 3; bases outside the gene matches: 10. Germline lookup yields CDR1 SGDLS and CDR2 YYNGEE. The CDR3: CASSVAGGRVDEETQYF. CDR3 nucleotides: TGTGCCAGCAGCGTAGCGGGAGGGCGGGTCGACGAAGAGACCCAGTACTTC.

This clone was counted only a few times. The CDR3 here is CASSLVKGPDEQFF. The CDR3 nucleotides read TGTGCCAGCAGCTTAGTGAAGGGACCTGATGAGCAGTTCTTC. The chain is built from TRBV7-2 and TRBJ2-1; the D call may be TRBD1 or TRBD2 (5 bases each). CDR3 length: 14 amino acids. V dropped 1 base and J dropped 8 bases, with 12 bases sitting between them. Germline V gene data show CDR1 as SGHTA and CDR2 as FQGNSA.

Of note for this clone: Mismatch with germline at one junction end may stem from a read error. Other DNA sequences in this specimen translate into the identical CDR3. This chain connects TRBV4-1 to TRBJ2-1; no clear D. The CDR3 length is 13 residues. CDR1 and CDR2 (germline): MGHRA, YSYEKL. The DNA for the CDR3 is TGTGCCAGCAGCCAAGATGAAAAGTTAGGGCAGTTCTTC. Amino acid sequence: CASSQDEKLGQFF.

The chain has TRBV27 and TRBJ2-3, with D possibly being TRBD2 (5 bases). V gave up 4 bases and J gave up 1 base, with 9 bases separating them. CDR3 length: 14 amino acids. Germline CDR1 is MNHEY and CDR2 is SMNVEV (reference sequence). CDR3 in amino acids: CASSWVRGTDTQYF. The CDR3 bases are TGTGCCAGCAGTTGGGTGAGGGGCACAGATACGCAGTATTTT.

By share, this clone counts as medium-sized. For the CDR3, the DNA is TGTGCCAGCAGATCGCTTGGGCGGGGACAGAGCATCACCTACGAGCAGTACTTC. This gives the protein CASRSLGRGQSITYEQYF. The rearrangement uses TRBV7-9 and TRBJ2-7, with D possibly TRBD1 on 7 matching bases. The CDR3 totals 18 residues. Germline CDR1 and CDR2: SEHNR and FQNEAQ (reference sequence). The V and J ends lost 6 bases and 2 bases respectively, with 26 bases between them.

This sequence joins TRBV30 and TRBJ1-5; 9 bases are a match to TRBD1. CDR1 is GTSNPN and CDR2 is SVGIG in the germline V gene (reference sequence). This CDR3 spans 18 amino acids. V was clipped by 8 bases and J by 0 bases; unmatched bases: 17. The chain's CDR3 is CATDSGTGIRYSNQPQHF. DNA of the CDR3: TGTGCCACAGACTCCGGGACAGGGATTCGTTATAGCAATCAGCCCCAGCATTTT.

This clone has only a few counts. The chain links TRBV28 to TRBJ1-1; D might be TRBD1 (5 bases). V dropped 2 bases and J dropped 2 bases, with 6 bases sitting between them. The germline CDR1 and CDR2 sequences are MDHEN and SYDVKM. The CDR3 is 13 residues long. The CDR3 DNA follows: TGTGCCAGCAGTTTAGGGGGAAACACTGAAGCTTTCTTT. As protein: CASSLGGNTEAFF.

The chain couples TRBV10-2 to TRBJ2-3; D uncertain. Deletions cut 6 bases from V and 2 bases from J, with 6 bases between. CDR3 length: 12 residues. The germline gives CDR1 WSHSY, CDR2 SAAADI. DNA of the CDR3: TGCGCCAGCAGCCCGGCCACAGATACGCAGTATTTT. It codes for CASSPATDTQYF.

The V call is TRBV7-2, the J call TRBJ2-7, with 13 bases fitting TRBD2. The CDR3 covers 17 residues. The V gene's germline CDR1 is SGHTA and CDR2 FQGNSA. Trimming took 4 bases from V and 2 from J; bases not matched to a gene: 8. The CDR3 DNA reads TGTGCCAGCAGCTCCCCGGGACTAGCGGGGCGGACCTACGAGCAGTACTTC. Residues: CASSSPGLAGRTYEQYF.

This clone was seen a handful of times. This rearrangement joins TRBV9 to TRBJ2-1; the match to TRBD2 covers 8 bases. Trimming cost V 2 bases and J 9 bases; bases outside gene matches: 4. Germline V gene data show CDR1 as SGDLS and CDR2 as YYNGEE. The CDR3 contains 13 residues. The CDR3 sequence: CASSVGLAGEQFF. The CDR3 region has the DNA TGTGCCAGCAGCGTTGGGCTAGCGGGTGAGCAGTTCTTC.

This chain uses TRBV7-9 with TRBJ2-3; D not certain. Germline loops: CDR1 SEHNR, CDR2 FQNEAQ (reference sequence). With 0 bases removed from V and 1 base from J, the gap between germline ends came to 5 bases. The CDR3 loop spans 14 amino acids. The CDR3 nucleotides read TGTGCCAGCAGCTTAGCTTGGGGCACAGATACGCAGTATTTT. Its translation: CASSLAWGTDTQYF.

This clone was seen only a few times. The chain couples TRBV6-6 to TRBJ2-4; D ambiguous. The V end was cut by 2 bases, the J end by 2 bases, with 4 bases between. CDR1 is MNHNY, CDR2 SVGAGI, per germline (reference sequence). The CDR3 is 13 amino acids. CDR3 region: CASSYPTKNIQYF. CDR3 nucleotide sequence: TGTGCCAGCAGTTACCCCACCAAAAACATTCAGTACTTC.

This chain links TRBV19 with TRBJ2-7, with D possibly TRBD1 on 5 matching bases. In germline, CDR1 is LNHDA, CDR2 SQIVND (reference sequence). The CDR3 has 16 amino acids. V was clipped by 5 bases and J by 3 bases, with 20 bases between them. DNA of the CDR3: TGTGCCAGTAGTCCTCGGACCCCTGGAAGGGGCTACGAGCAGTACTTC. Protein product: CASSPRTPGRGYEQYF.

The CDR3 coding sequence is TGCGCCAGCAGCCAAGAACAGGGGGCCTACGAGCAGTACTTC. It codes for CASSQEQGAYEQYF. The V and J genes are TRBV4-1 and TRBJ2-7, with 8 bases fitting TRBD1. The CDR3 extends over 14 amino acids. Per the germline V gene, CDR1 is MGHRA and CDR2 is YSYEKL. With 0 bases clipped from V and 2 bases from J, the junction kept 0 bases outside the gene matches.

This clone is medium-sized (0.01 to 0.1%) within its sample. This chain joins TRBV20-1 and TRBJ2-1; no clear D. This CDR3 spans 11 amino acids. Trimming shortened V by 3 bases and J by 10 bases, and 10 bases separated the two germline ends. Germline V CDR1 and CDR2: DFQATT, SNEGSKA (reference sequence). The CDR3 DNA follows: TGCAGTGCTAGGGTGGCGGTCGAGCAGTTCTTC. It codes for CSARVAVEQFF.

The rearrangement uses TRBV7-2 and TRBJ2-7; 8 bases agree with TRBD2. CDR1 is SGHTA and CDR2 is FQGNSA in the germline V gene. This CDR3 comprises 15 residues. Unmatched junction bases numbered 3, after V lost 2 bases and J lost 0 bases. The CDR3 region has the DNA TGTGCCAGCAGCTTAACGGGGGGGAGCTCCTACGAGCAGTACTTC. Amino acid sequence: CASSLTGGSSYEQYF.

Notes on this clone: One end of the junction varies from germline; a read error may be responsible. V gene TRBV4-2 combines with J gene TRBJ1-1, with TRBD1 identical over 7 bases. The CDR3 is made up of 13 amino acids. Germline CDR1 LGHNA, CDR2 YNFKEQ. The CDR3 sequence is CASSRQGGTEAFF. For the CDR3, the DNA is TGTGCCAGCAGCCGACAGGGTGGAACTGAGGCTTTCTTT.

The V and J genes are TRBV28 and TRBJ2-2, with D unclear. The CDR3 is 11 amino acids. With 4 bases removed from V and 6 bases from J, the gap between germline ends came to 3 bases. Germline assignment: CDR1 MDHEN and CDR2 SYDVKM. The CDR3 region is CASSYAGELFF. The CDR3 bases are TGTGCCAGCAGTTACGCCGGGGAGCTGTTTTTT.

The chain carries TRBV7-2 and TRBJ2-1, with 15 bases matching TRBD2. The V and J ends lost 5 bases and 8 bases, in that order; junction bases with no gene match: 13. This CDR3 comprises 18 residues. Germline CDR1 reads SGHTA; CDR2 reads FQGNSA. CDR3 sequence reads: CASSAGVLGLAGGYEQFF. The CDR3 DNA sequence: TGTGCCAGCAGCGCCGGCGTGCTCGGACTAGCGGGAGGGTATGAGCAGTTCTTC.

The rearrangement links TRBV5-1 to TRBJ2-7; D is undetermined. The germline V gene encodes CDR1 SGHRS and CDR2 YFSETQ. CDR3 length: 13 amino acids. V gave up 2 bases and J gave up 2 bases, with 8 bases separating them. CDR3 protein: CASSFSRAYEQYF. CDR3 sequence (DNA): TGCGCCAGCAGCTTTTCCAGAGCCTACGAGCAGTACTTC.

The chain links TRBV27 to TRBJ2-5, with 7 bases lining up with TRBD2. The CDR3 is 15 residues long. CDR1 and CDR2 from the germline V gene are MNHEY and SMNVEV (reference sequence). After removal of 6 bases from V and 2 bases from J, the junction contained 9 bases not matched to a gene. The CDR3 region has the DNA TGTGCCAGCAGGGAATGGTCTAGCGGACAAGAGACCCAGTACTTC. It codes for CASREWSSGQETQYF.

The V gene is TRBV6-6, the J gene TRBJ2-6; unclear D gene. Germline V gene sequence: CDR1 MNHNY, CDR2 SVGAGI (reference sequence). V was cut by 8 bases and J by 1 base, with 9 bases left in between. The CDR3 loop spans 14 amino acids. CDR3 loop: CASEGRSGANVLTF. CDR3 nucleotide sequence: TGTGCCAGCGAAGGTAGATCTGGGGCCAACGTCCTGACTTTC.

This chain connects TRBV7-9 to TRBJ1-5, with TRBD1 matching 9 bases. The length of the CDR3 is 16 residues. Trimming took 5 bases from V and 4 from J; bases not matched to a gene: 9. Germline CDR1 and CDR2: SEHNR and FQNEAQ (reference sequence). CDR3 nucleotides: TGTGCCAGCAGCCCTCCTCTGGACAGGGGAAATCAGCCCCAGCATTTT. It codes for CASSPPLDRGNQPQHF.

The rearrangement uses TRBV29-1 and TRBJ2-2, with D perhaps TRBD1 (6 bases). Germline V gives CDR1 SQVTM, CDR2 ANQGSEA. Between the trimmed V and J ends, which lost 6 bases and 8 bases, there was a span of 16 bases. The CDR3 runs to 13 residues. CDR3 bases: TGCAGCGTCCTCACAGGGAATTATGGGGAGCTGTTTTTT. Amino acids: CSVLTGNYGELFF.

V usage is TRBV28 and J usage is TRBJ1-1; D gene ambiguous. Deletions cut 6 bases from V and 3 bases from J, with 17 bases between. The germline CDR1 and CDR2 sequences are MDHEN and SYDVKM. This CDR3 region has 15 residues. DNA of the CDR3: TGTGCCAGCAGCCGCATGCCAGCGATGGACACTGAAGCTTTCTTT. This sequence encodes CASSRMPAMDTEAFF.

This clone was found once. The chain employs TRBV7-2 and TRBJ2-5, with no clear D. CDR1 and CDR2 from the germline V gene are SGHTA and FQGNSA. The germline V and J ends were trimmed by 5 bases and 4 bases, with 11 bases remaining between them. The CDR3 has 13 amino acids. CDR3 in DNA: TGTGCCAGCAGCCCTTACCCCCGAGAGACCCAGTACTTC. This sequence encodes CASSPYPRETQYF.